These 20 T cell receptor beta chains were all obtained from the same sample, sequenced in a study of shared T cell receptors in the human thymus. Sequencing used immunoSEQ multiplex PCR; TCRdb keeps in-frame clones, though not all of them. This sample has some 700,000 clones, with 85% to 90% found just once. Another study also made use of these data, one on human thymus T cells.

Sequencing used thymocytes. All receptors come from a boy less than two years old with a congenital heart defect.

This chain uses TRBV27 with TRBJ2-5, with 8 positions matching TRBD1. The V and J ends lost 6 bases and 4 bases, in that order; junction bases with no gene match: 4. Germline loops: CDR1 MNHEY, CDR2 SMNVEV (reference sequence). The length of the CDR3 is 13 residues. This CDR3 reads CASSTQGGETQYF. CDR3 bases: TGTGCCAGCAGCACACAGGGGGGAGAGACCCAGTACTTC.

A single count supports this clone. The chain is built from TRBV28 and TRBJ1-2; weak D call: TRBD1 (5 bases). Germline V gene lookup returns CDR1 MDHEN and CDR2 SYDVKM. This CDR3 region has 16 residues. Trimming stripped 0 bases from V and 4 bases from J, with 15 bases between. The CDR3 DNA sequence: TGTGCCAGCAGTTTATGGGGGGAGGGTTCGGGCTATGGCTACACCTTC. Translating it yields CASSLWGEGSGYGYTF.

The V call is TRBV19, the J call TRBJ2-1; the match to TRBD2 covers 10 bases. V trimming: 5 bases; J trimming: 8 bases; junction bases outside the gene matches: 6. From germline, CDR1 is LNHDA and CDR2 SQIVND (reference sequence). This CDR3 contains 14 residues. The DNA for the CDR3 is TGTGCCAGTAGTCTAGCGGGAGACCTCCATGAGCAGTTCTTC. This encodes CASSLAGDLHEQFF.

The chain recombines TRBV11-2 with TRBJ2-7; no definite D call. V was cut by 2 bases and J by 6 bases, with 11 bases left in between. The germline CDR1 and CDR2 sequences are SGHAT and FQNNGV. The CDR3 is 13 amino acids. The CDR3 DNA reads as TGTGCCAGCAGCTTACCCCCCTCTCGCGAGCAGTACTTC. Translated, it gives CASSLPPSREQYF.

A few counts support this clone. The chain recombines TRBV6-5 with TRBJ2-7; 10 bases match TRBD2. The CDR3 is made up of 14 amino acids. Looked up from germline, CDR1 is MNHEY and CDR2 is SVGAGI. V shed 6 bases, J shed 3 bases, and the junction held 5 bases outside the gene matches. The CDR3 region has the DNA TGTGCCAGCAGCGGACTAGCGGACCACTACGAGCAGTACTTC. This codes for CASSGLADHYEQYF.

V is TRBV28 and J is TRBJ1-2; 8 positions match TRBD1. V shed 4 bases and J 6 bases; nucleotides not matched to a gene: 4. Germline CDR1 and CDR2: MDHEN and SYDVKM. The CDR3 is 13 amino acids. CDR3 nucleotides: TGTGCCAGCAGTTGGTCGGACAGGGATGGCTACACCTTC. Residues: CASSWSDRDGYTF.

The chain couples TRBV6-4 to TRBJ2-5; a possible D gene is TRBD1 (6 bases). Germline CDR1 and CDR2: MRHNA and SNTAGT. Trimming left V 5 bases short and J 4 bases short, with 17 bases between. This CDR3 has 15 amino acids. The CDR3 here is CASSPQGMSGETQYF. The CDR3, as DNA: TGTGCCAGCAGTCCCCAGGGGATGTCGGGAGAGACCCAGTACTTC.

This chain connects TRBV29-1 to TRBJ2-3; 7 bases match TRBD2. Trimming at V came to 7 bases and at J to 1 base, leaving 5 bases not matched to a gene. Germline assignment: CDR1 SQVTM and CDR2 ANQGSEA. The CDR3 length is 13 residues. The CDR3: CSAAAGRTDTQYF. CDR3 DNA sequence: TGCAGCGCTGCAGCGGGACGCACAGATACGCAGTATTTT.

The chain recombines TRBV11-2 with TRBJ1-4, with D unresolved. Germline V gives CDR1 SGHAT, CDR2 FQNNGV. This CDR3 comprises 14 residues. Trimming took 1 base from V and 7 from J, leaving 10 bases between them. CDR3 nucleotides: TGTGCCAGCAGCTTAGGAGGTTTGGGTGAAAAACTGTTTTTT. Amino acids: CASSLGGLGEKLFF.

The chain employs TRBV5-4 and TRBJ2-7, with 8 bases fitting TRBD2. This CDR3 is 16 amino acids long. J lost 3 bases, V lost 4 bases, and 12 bases had no gene match. CDR1 is SGHNT, CDR2 YYREEE, per germline (reference sequence). The CDR3 coding sequence is TGTGCCAGCAGCGCCCTCGGGGGGGGGAGGTTCTACGAGCAGTACTTC. Translated, it gives CASSALGGGRFYEQYF.

The rearrangement links TRBV6-6 to TRBJ2-3; 7 bases match TRBD2. Losses at the gene ends were 2 bases for V and 1 base for J; bases not matched to a gene: 3. Germline loops: CDR1 MNHNY, CDR2 SVGAGI (reference sequence). The CDR3 spans 15 residues. The CDR3 DNA reads TGTGCCAGCAGTTACACCCGGGGGGGCACAGATACGCAGTATTTT. It yields the protein CASSYTRGGTDTQYF.

V gene TRBV27 combines with J gene TRBJ2-7; D is perhaps TRBD1 (6 bases). V gave up 5 bases and J gave up 5 bases, with 22 bases separating them. CDR3 length: 16 amino acids. Germline V gives CDR1 MNHEY, CDR2 SMNVEV (reference sequence). CDR3 in amino acids: CASSPIQEQGTHEQYF. CDR3 in DNA: TGTGCCAGCAGTCCCATCCAAGAACAGGGTACCCACGAGCAGTACTTC.

The rearrangement links TRBV19 to TRBJ1-3; D is perhaps TRBD1 (5 bases). This CDR3 has 13 amino acids. V was clipped by 6 bases and J by 3 bases, with 9 bases between them. Germline-derived CDR1 and CDR2 are LNHDA and SQIVND (reference sequence). For the CDR3, the DNA is TGTGCCAGTAGCCCAGGGTTTGGAAACACCATATATTTT. As protein: CASSPGFGNTIYF.

This chain uses TRBV29-1 with TRBJ2-6, with TRBD1 identical over 10 bases. This CDR3 has 19 residues. Germline V lookup: CDR1 SQVTM, CDR2 ANQGSEA. The J segment lost 2 bases and the V segment lost 0 bases, leaving 10 bases of the junction unmatched. CDR3 DNA sequence: TGCAGCGTTGAAGAAAAGGGACAGGGGTATAGTACTGGGGCCAACGTCCTGACTTTC. This sequence encodes CSVEEKGQGYSTGANVLTF.

The V call is TRBV27, the J call TRBJ2-3; maybe TRBD2 (6 bases). V dropped 8 bases and J dropped 0 bases, with 15 bases sitting between them. The germline V gene encodes CDR1 MNHEY and CDR2 SMNVEV (reference sequence). This CDR3 is built from 15 residues. DNA for the CDR3: TGTGCCAGCGTCGGGCCGCGGGACAGCACAGATACGCAGTATTTT. Translated, it gives CASVGPRDSTDTQYF.

The chain joins TRBV10-3 to TRBJ2-1; 8 nucleotides line up with TRBD2. With V trimmed by 6 bases and J by 0 bases, 10 bases remained unmatched. Germline CDR1 reads ENHRY; CDR2 reads SYGVKD. This CDR3 region has 17 residues. CDR3 nucleotides: TGTGCCATCAGGCAGCGGGAGCCCCAGAGCTCCTACAATGAGCAGTTCTTC. This translates into CAIRQREPQSSYNEQFF.

The chain links TRBV7-2 to TRBJ2-7; the match to TRBD2 covers 8 bases. Looked up from germline, CDR1 is SGHTA and CDR2 is FQGNSA. The V and J ends lost 3 bases and 4 bases, in that order; junction bases with no gene match: 8. The CDR3 is 15 residues long. The CDR3 here is CASSLESGSVYEQYF. The CDR3 coding sequence is TGTGCCAGCAGCTTGGAAAGCGGGAGTGTTTACGAGCAGTACTTC.

The sample holds a few counts of this clone. V gene TRBV4-1 combines with J gene TRBJ2-7; 8 nucleotides line up with TRBD1. CDR3 size: 15 residues. Unmatched junction bases numbered 6, after V lost 3 bases and J lost 2 bases. The germline gives CDR1 MGHRA, CDR2 YSYEKL. CDR3: CASSHGTGGAYEQYF. DNA of the CDR3: TGCGCCAGCAGCCACGGGACAGGAGGGGCCTACGAGCAGTACTTC.

The chain carries TRBV25-1 and TRBJ2-7; possible D gene TRBD2, 6 bases. The V and J ends lost 5 bases and 7 bases respectively, with 24 bases between them. Germline V lookup: CDR1 MGHDK, CDR2 SYGVNS. This CDR3 is built from 16 residues. CDR3 coding DNA: TGTGCCAGCAGTAGGGGCAGGGTTACTCCCCGGGGGGAGCAGTACTTC. It translates to CASSRGRVTPRGEQYF.

The rearrangement links TRBV4-1 to TRBJ2-7; TRBD2 matches 13 bases. Trimming took 3 bases from V and 6 from J; bases not matched to a gene: 11. CDR1 and CDR2 from the germline V gene are MGHRA and YSYEKL. The CDR3 is 17 residues long. The CDR3 sequence is CASSQGEGLAGRGEQYF. CDR3 coding DNA: TGCGCCAGCAGCCAGGGAGAGGGACTAGCGGGGAGGGGCGAGCAGTACTTC.